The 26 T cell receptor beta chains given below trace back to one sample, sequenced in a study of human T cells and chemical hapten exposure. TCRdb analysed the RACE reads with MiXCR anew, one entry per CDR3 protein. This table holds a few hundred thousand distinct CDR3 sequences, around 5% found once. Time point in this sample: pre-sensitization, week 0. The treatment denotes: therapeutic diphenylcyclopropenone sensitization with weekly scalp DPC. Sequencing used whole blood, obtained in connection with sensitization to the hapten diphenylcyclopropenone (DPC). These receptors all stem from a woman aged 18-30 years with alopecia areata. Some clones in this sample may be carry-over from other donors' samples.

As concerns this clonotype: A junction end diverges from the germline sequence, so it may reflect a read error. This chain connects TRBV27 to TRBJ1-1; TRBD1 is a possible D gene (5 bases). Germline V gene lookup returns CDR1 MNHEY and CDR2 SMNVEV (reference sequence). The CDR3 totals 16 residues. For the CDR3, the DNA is TGTGCCAGCAGGGCCGGGACCTACACTTTGAACACTGAAGCTTCCTTT. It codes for CASRAGTYTLNTEASF.

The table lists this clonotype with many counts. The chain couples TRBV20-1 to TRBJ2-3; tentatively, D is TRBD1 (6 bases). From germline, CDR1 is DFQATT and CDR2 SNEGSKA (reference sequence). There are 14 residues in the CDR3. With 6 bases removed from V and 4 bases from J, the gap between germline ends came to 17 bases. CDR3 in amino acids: CSASTGIVSDTQYF. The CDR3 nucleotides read TGCAGTGCCAGTACAGGGATAGTTTCAGATACGCAGTATTTT.

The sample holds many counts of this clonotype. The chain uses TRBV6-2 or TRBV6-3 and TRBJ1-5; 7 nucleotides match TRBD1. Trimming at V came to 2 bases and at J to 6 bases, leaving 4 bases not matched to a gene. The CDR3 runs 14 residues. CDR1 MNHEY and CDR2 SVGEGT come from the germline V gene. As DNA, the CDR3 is TGTGCCAGCAGTTACGAGGGGGCTAGTCAGCCCCAGCATTTT. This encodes CASSYEGASQPQHF.

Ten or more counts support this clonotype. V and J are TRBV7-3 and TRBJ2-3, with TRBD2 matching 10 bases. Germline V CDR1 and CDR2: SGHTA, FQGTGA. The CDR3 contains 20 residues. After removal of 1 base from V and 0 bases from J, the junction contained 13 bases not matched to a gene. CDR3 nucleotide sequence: TGTGCCAGCAGCTTAAAGGCTAGCGGGGGATCTTCAGCTAGCACAGATACGCAGTATTTT. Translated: CASSLKASGGSSASTDTQYF.

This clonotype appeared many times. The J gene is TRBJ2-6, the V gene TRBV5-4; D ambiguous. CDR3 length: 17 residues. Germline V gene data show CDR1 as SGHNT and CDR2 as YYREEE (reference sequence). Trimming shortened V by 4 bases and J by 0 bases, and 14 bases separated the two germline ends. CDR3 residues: CASSDLANPSGANVLTF. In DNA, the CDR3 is TGTGCCAGCAGCGATCTTGCTAACCCCTCTGGGGCCAACGTCCTGACTTTC.

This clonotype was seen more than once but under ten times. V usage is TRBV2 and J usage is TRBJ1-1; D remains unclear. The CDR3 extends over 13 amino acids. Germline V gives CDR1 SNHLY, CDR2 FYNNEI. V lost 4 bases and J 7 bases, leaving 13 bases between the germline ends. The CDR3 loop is CASSGLAAVEAFF. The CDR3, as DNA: TGTGCCAGCAGTGGGTTGGCAGCAGTTGAAGCTTTCTTT.

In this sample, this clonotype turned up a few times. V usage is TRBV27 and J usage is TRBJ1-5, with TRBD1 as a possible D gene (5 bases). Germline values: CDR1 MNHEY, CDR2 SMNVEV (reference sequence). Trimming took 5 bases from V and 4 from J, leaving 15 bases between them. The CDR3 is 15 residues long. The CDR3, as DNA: TGTGCCAGCAGTCCCGGGACGGGAAGAAATCAGCCCCAGCATTTT. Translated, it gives CASSPGTGRNQPQHF.

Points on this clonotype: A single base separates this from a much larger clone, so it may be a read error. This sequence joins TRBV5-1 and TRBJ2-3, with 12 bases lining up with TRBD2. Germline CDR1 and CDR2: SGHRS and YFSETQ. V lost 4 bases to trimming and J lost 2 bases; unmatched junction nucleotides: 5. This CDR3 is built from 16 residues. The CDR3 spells CASSPRTSGATDTQYF. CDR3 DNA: TGCGCCAGCAGCCCCAGGACTAGCGGGGCCACAGATACGCAGTATTTT.

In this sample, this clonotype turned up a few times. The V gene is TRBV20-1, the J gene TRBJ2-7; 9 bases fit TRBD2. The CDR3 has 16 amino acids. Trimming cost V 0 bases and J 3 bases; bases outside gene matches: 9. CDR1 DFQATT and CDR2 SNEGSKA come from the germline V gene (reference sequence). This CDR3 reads CSARDLQSGGIYEQYF. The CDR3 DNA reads TGCAGTGCTAGAGATCTTCAGAGCGGGGGGATCTACGAGCAGTACTTC.

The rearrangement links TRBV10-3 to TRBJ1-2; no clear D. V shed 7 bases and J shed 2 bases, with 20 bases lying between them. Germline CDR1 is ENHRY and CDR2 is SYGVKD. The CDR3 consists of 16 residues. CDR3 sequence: CAITPSTARLNYGYTF. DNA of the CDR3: TGTGCCATCACCCCCAGTACCGCCAGGTTGAACTATGGCTACACCTTC.

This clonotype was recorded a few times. In DNA form, the CDR3 reads TGTGCCAGCTCCTCCAGACAGGGGGAAAACTATGGCTACACCTTC. Its protein product is CASSSRQGENYGYTF. The V gene is TRBV18, the J gene TRBJ1-2; the match to TRBD1 covers 9 bases. The CDR3 has 15 amino acids. Germline CDR1 KGHSH, CDR2 LQKENI. J was trimmed by 2 bases and V by 6 bases; bases with no gene match: 7.

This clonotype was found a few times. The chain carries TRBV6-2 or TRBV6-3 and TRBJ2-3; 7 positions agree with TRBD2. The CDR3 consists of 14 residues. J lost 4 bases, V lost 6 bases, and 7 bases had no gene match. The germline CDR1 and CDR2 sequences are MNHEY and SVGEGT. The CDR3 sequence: CASSPRTSPDTQYF. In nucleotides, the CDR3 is TGTGCCAGCAGCCCCCGGACTAGTCCAGATACGCAGTATTTT.

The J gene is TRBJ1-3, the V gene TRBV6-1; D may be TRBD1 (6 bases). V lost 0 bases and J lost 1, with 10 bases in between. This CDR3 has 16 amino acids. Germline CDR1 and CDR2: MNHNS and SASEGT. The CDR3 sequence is CASSEAWGASGNTIYF. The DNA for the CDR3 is TGTGCCAGCAGTGAAGCGTGGGGGGCGTCTGGAAACACCATATATTTT.

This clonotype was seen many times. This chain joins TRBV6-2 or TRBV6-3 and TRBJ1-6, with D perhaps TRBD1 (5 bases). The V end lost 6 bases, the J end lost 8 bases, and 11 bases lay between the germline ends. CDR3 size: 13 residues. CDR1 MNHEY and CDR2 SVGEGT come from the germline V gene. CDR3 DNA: TGTGCCAGCAGCCGGGGCGGAGATTCACCCCTCCACTTT. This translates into CASSRGGDSPLHF.

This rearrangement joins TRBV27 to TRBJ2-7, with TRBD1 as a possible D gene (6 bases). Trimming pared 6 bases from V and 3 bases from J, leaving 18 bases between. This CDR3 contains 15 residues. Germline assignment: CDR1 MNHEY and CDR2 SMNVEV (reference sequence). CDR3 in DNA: TGTGCCAGCAGCTTAACTGGGGGCCTCGACTACGAGCAGTACTTC. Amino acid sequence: CASSLTGGLDYEQYF.

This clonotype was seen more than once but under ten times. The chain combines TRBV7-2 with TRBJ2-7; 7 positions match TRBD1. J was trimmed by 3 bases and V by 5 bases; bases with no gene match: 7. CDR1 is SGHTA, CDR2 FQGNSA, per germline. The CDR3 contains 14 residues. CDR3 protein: CASSPWTGDYEQYF. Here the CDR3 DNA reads TGTGCCAGCAGCCCATGGACAGGTGACTACGAGCAGTACTTC. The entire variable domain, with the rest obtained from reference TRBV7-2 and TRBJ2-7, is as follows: GAGVSQSPSNKVTEKGKDVELRCDPISGHTALYWYRQSLGQGLEFLIYFQGNSAPDKSGLPSDRFSAERTGGSVSTLTIQRTQQEDSAVYLCASSPWTGDYEQYFGPGTRLTVT.

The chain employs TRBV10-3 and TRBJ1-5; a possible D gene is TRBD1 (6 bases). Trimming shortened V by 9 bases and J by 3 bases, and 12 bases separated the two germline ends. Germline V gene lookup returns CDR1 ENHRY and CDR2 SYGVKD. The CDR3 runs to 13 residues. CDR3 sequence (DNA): TGTGCCATTAGGACAGCCACCAATCAGCCCCAGCATTTT. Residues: CAIRTATNQPQHF.

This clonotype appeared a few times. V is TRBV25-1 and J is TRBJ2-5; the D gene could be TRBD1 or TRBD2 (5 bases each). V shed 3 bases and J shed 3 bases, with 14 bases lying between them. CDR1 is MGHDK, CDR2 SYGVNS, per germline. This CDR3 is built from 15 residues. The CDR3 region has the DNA TGTGCCAGCAGTGACCCTGGGACGGCGGAAGAGACCCAGTACTTC. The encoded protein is CASSDPGTAEETQYF.

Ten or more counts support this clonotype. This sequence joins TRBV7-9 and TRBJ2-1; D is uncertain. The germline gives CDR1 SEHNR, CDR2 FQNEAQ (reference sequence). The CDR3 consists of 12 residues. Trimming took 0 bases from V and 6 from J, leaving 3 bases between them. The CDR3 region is CASSLAINEQFF. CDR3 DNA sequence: TGTGCCAGCAGCTTAGCGATCAATGAGCAGTTCTTC.

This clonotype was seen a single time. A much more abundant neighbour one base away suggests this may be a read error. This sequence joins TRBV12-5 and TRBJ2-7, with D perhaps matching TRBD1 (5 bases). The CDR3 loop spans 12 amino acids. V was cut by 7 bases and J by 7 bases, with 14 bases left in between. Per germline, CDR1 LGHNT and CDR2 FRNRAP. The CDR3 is CASAQESLEQYF. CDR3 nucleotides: TGTGCTAGTGCACAGGAAAGCTTAGAGCAGTACTTC.

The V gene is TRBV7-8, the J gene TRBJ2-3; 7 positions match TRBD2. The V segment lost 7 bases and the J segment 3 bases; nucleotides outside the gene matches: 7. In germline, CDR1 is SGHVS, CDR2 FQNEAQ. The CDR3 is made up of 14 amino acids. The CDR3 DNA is TGTGCCAGCACCCCGGGACTATCAACAGATACGCAGTATTTT. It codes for CASTPGLSTDTQYF.

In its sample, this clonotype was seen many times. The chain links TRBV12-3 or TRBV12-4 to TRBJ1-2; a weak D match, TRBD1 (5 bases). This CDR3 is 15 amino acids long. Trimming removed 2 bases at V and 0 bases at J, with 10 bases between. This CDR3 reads CASSLRGIANYGYTF. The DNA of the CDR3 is TGTGCCAGCAGTTTAAGGGGAATTGCTAACTATGGCTACACCTTC.

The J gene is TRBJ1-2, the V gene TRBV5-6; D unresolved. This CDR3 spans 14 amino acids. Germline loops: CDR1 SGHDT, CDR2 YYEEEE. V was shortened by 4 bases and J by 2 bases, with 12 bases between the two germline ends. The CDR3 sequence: CASSKSERNYGYTF. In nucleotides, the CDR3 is TGTGCCAGCAGCAAGAGCGAAAGGAACTATGGCTACACCTTC.

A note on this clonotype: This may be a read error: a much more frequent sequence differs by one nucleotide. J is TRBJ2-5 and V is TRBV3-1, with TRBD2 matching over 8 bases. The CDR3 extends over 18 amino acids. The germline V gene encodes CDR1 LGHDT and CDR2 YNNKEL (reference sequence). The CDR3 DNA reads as TGTGCCAGCAGCCAAGATGACCCGGAACTAGCGGACAAAGAGACCCAGCACTTC. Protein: CASSQDDPELADKETQHF.

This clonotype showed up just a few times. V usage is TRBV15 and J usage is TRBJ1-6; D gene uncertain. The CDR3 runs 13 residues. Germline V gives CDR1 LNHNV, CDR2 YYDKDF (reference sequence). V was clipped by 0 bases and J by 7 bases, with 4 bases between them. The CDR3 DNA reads TGTGCCACCAGCAGAGATGAAAATTCACCCCTCCACTTT. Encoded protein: CATSRDENSPLHF.

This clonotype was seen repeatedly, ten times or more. CDR3 in DNA: TGCAGTGCAGGTGGACAGGGCCGGATTCAGTACTTC. Translation: CSAGGQGRIQYF. This rearrangement joins TRBV20-1 to TRBJ2-4; 8 positions agree with TRBD1. With 6 bases clipped from V and 10 bases from J, the junction kept 8 bases outside the gene matches. The length of the CDR3 is 12 residues. The germline V gene has CDR1 DFQATT and CDR2 SNEGSKA (reference sequence).